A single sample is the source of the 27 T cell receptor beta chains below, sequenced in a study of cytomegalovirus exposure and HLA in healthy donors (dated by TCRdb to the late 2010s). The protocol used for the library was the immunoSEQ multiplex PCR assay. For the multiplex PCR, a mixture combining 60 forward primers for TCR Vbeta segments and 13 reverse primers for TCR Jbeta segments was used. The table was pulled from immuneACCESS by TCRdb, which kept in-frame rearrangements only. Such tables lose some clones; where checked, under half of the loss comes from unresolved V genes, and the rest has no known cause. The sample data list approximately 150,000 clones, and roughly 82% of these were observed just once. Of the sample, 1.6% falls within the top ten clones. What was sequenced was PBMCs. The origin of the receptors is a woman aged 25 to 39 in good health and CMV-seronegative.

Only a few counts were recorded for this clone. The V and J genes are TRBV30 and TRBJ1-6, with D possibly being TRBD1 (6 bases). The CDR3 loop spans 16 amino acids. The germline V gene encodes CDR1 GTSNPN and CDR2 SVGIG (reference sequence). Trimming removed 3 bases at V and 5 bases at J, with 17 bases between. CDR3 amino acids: CAWSWGGAGDNSPLHF. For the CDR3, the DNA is TGTGCCTGGAGCTGGGGGGGGGCTGGGGATAATTCACCCCTCCACTTT.

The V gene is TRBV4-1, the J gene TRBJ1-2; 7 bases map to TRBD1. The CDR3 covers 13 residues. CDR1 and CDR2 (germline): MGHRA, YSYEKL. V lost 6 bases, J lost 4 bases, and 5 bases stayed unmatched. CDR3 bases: TGCGCCAGCAGTCCGGGACAGAGCTATGGCTACACCTTC. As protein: CASSPGQSYGYTF.

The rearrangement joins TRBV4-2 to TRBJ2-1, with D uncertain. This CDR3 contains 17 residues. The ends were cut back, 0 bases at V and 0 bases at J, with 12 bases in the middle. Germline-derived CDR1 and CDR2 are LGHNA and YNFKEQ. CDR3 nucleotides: TGTGCCAGCAGCCAAGATCCCGAAGCCGACTCCTACAATGAGCAGTTCTTC. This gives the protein CASSQDPEADSYNEQFF.

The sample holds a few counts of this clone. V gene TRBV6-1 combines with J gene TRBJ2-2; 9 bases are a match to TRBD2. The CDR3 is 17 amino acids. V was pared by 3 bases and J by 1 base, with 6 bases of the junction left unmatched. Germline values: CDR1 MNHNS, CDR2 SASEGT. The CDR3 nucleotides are TGTGCCAGCAGTGACGCCCTAGCGGGGAAGAACACCGGGGAGCTGTTTTTT. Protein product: CASSDALAGKNTGELFF.

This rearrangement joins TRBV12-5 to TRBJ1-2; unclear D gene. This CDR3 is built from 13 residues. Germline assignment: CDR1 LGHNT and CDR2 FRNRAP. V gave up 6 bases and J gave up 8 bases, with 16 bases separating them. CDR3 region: CASGPPYSGGYTF. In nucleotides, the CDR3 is TGTGCTAGTGGCCCACCTTACAGTGGCGGCTACACCTTC.

CDR3 protein: CASSLARIPIRGGELFF. In nucleotides, the CDR3 is TGTGCCAGCAGCTTGGCCAGAATACCCATACGGGGCGGGGAGCTGTTTTTT. The chain has TRBV5-6 and TRBJ2-2, with D perhaps TRBD2 (5 bases). The V end lost 0 bases, the J end lost 7 bases, and 19 bases lay between the germline ends. The CDR3 contains 17 residues. Germline V gene data show CDR1 as SGHDT and CDR2 as YYEEEE.

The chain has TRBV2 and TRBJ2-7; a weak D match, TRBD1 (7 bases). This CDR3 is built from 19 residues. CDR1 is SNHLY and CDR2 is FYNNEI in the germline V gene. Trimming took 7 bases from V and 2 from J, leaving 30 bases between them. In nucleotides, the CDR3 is TGTGCCAGCACCCGGATGGGGGGACAGTCCGACCTGAAAACCTACGAGCAGTACTTC. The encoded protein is CASTRMGGQSDLKTYEQYF.

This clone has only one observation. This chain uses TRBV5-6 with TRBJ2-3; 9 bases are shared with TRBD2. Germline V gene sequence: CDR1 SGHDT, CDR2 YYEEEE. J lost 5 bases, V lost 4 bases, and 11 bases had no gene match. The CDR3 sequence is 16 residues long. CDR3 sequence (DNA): TGTGCCAGCAGCCCAACCCCTAGCGGGGTGAAAGATACGCAGTATTTT. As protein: CASSPTPSGVKDTQYF.

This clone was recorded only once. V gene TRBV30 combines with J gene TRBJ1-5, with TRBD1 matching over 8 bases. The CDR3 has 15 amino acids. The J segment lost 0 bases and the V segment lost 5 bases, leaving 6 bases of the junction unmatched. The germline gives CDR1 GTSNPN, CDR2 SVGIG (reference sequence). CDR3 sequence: CAWEQGAHSNQPQHF. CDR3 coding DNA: TGTGCCTGGGAGCAGGGGGCACATAGCAATCAGCCCCAGCATTTT.

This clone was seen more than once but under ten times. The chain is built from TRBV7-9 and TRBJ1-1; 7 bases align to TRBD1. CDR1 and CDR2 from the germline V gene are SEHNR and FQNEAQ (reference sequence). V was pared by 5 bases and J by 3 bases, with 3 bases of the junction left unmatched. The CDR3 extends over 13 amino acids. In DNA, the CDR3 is TGTGCCAGCAGCCTAACAGGGGACACTGAAGCTTTCTTT. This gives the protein CASSLTGDTEAFF.

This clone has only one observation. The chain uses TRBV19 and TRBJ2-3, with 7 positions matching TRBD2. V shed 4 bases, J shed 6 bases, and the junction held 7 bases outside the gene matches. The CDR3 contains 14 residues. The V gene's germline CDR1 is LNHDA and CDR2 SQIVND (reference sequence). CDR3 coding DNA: TGTGCCAGTAGTAGAGGGAGGGCGCAGGATACGCAGTATTTT. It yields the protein CASSRGRAQDTQYF.

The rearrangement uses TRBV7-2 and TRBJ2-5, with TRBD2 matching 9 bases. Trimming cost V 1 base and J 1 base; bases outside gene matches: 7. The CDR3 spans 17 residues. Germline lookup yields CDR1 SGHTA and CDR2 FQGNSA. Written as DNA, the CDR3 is TGTGCCAGCAGCTTAGGGGTAGCGGGAGTGGCCCAAGAGACCCAGTACTTC. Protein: CASSLGVAGVAQETQYF. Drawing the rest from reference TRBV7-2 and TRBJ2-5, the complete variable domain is GAGVSQSPSNKVTEKGKDVELRCDPISGHTALYWYRQSLGQGLEFLIYFQGNSAPDKSGLPSDRFSAERTGGSVSTLTIQRTQQEDSAVYLCASSLGVAGVAQETQYFGPGTRLLVL.

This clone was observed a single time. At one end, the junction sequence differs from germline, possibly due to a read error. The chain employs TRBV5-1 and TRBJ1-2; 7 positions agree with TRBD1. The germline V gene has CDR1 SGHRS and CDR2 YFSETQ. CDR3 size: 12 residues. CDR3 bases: TGCGCCAGCAGCTTGGGCCGGGACAGATATTATTTC. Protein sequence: CASSLGRDRYYF.

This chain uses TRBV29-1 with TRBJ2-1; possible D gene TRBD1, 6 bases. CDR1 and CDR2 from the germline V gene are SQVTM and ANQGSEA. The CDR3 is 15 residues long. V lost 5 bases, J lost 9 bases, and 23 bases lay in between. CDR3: CSVPPTGGFLGEQFF. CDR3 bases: TGCAGCGTTCCTCCGACAGGCGGATTTTTGGGTGAGCAGTTCTTC.

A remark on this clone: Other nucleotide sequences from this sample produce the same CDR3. The CDR3 sequence is CASSPQYGYTF. The CDR3 DNA sequence: TGTGCCAGCAGTCCCCAATATGGCTACACCTTC. This chain links TRBV28 with TRBJ1-2; D gene ambiguous. CDR3 length equals 11 residues. The germline V gene encodes CDR1 MDHEN and CDR2 SYDVKM. V dropped 5 bases and J dropped 5 bases, with 6 bases sitting between them.

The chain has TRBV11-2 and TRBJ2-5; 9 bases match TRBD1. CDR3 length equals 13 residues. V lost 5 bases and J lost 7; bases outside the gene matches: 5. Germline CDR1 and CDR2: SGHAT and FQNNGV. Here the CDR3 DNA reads TGTGCCAGCAGCCGGGACAGGGAGTGGACCCAGTACTTC. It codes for CASSRDREWTQYF.

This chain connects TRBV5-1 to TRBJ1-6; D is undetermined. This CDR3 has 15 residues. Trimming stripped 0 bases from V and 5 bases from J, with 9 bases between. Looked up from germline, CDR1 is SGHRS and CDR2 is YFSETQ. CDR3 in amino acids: CASSLDRGNNSPLHF. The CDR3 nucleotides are TGCGCCAGCAGCTTGGATCGGGGAAATAATTCACCCCTCCACTTT.

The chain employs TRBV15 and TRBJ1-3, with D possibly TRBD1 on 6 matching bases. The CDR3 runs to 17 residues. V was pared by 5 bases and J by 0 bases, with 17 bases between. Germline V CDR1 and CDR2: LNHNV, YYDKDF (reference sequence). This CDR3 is CATSLARTAPSGNTIYF. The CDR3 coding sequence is TGTGCCACCAGCCTAGCAAGGACAGCCCCCTCTGGAAACACCATATATTTT. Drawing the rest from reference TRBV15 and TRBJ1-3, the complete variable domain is DAMVIQNPRYQVTQFGKPVTLSCSQTLNHNVMYWYQQKSSQAPKLLFHYYDKDFNNEADTPDNFQSRRPNTSFCFLDIRSPGLGDTAMYLCATSLARTAPSGNTIYFGEGSWLTVV.

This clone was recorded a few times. CDR3 sequence (DNA): TGCGCCAGCAGCCGTTGGACTAGCTCCTACAATGAGCAGTTCTTC. Translating gives CASSRWTSSYNEQFF. The chain has TRBV4-1 and TRBJ2-1; the match to TRBD2 covers 7 bases. Germline CDR1 reads MGHRA; CDR2 reads YSYEKL. The CDR3 length is 15 residues. V lost 4 bases and J lost 0; bases outside the gene matches: 3.

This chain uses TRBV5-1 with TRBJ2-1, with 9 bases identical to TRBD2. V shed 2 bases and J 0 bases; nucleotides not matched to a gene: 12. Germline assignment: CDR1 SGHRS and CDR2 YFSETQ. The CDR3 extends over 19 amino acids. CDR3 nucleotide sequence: TGCGCCAGCAGCTTTGAGCGGGGGGCCGATCGGAGCTCCTACAATGAGCAGTTCTTC. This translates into CASSFERGADRSSYNEQFF.

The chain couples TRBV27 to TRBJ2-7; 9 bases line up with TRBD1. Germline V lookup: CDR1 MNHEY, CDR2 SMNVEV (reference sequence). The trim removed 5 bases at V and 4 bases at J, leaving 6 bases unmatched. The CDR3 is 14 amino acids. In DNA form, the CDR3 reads TGTGCCAGCAGTGGAGGACAGGGGTTTTACGAGCAGTACTTC. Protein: CASSGGQGFYEQYF.

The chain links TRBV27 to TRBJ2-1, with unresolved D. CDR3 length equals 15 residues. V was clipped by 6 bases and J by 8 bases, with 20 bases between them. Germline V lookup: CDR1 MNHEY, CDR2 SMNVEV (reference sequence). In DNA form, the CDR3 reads TGTGCCAGCAGCCCAAGCAGTCCTGTGGGCCATGAGCAGTTCTTC. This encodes CASSPSSPVGHEQFF.

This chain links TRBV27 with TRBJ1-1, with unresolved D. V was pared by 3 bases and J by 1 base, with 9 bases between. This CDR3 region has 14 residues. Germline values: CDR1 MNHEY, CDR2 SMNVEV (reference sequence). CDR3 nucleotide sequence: TGTGCCAGCAGTTTGCAACCTAAGAACACTGAAGCTTTCTTT. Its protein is CASSLQPKNTEAFF.

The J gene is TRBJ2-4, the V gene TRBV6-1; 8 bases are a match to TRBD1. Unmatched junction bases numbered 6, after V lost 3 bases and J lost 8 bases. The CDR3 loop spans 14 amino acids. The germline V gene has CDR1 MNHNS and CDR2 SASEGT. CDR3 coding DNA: TGTGCCAGCAGTGAGCAGGGGGCTGGATACATTCAGTACTTC. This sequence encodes CASSEQGAGYIQYF.

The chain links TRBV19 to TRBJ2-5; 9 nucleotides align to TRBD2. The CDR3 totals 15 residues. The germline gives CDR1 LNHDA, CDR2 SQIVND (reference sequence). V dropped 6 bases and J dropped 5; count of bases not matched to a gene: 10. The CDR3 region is CASRRASGDAETQYF. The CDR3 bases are TGTGCCAGTAGGCGGGCTAGCGGGGATGCGGAGACCCAGTACTTC.

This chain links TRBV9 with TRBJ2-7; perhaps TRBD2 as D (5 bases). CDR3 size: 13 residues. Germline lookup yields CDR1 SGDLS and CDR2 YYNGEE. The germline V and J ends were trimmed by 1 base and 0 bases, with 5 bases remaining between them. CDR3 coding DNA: TGTGCCAGCAGCGTAACTAGCTCCTACGAGCAGTACTTC. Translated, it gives CASSVTSSYEQYF.

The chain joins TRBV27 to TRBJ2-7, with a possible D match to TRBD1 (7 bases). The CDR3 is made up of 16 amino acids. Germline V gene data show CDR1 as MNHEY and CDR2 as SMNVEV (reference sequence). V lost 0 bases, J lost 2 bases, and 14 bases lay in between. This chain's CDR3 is CASSLSEGTVTYEQYF. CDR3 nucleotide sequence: TGTGCCAGCAGTTTATCGGAGGGGACAGTTACCTACGAGCAGTACTTC.